A single sample gave rise to the 30 T cell receptor beta chains below, sequenced in a study of tumor T cells in aggressive B-cell lymphoma. Profiling relied on immunoSEQ multiplex PCR, and the TCRdb table lists in-frame clones only, not all of them. The data hold about 7,900 clones, with about 80% observed a single time. Sample: tumor tissue. These receptors all stem from an adult with diffuse large B cell lymphoma.

The chain is built from TRBV11-3 and TRBJ2-5; D possibly corresponds to TRBD2 (7 bases). V lost 3 bases and J 2 bases, leaving 13 bases between the germline ends. CDR1 SGHNT and CDR2 YENEEA come from the germline V gene. CDR3 length: 15 residues. The chain's CDR3 is CASSLEGGVQETQYF. In nucleotides, the CDR3 is TGTGCCAGCAGCTTGGAGGGGGGGGTTCAAGAGACCCAGTACTTC.

The chain joins TRBV14 to TRBJ1-1, with 7 bases identical to TRBD1. V shed 2 bases and J 1 base; nucleotides not matched to a gene: 7. Germline loops: CDR1 SGHDN, CDR2 FVKESK. The CDR3 is 16 residues long. The CDR3 spells CASSQLRTGGNTEAFF. The CDR3 nucleotides are TGTGCCAGCAGCCAATTAAGGACAGGCGGGAACACTGAAGCTTTCTTT.

V gene TRBV9 combines with J gene TRBJ2-1, with 7 bases identical to TRBD2. This CDR3 has 16 amino acids. Germline assignment: CDR1 SGDLS and CDR2 YYNGEE. Trimming took 3 bases from V and 3 from J; bases not matched to a gene: 9. CDR3 sequence reads: CASSAREGVRYNEQFF. The CDR3 DNA is TGTGCCAGCAGCGCGAGGGAGGGTGTGCGCTACAATGAGCAGTTCTTC.

This chain links TRBV14 with TRBJ2-5; the match to TRBD2 covers 7 bases. The CDR3 runs 17 residues. Germline CDR1 SGHDN, CDR2 FVKESK. Trimming removed 4 bases from V and 1 base from J; junction bases left unmatched: 12. CDR3 DNA: TGTGCCAGCAGCCCGTTCAGCCAGCGGGGAATCCAAGAGACCCAGTACTTC. It is translated as CASSPFSQRGIQETQYF.

Only one count was recorded for this clone. The chain joins TRBV27 to TRBJ2-7, with TRBD1 matching over 8 bases. With V trimmed by 6 bases and J by 4 bases, 5 bases remained unmatched. Looked up from germline, CDR1 is MNHEY and CDR2 is SMNVEV (reference sequence). This CDR3 is built from 13 residues. The CDR3 spells CASRDRVWYEQYF. For the CDR3, the DNA is TGTGCCAGCAGGGACAGGGTATGGTACGAGCAGTACTTC.

This chain links TRBV11-3 with TRBJ2-3, with D perhaps matching TRBD1 (6 bases). Germline V CDR1 and CDR2: SGHNT, YENEEA. Trimming removed 3 bases from V and 1 base from J, with 14 bases in between. The CDR3 loop spans 16 amino acids. The CDR3 here is CASSLGQSAGTDTQYF. The CDR3 DNA follows: TGTGCCAGCAGCTTGGGACAATCGGCGGGCACAGATACGCAGTATTTT.

The chain has TRBV7-8 and TRBJ2-1, with TRBD2 identical over 11 bases. V lost 5 bases to trimming and J lost 4 bases; unmatched junction nucleotides: 7. CDR1 is SGHVS and CDR2 is FQNEAQ in the germline V gene. This CDR3 is 16 amino acids long. CDR3 residues: CASSTWTSGHYNEQFF. The CDR3 DNA reads TGTGCCAGCAGCACCTGGACTAGCGGGCATTACAATGAGCAGTTCTTC. Variable domain in full (rest from reference TRBV7-8 and TRBJ2-1): GAGVSQSPRYKVAKRGQDVALRCDPISGHVSLFWYQQALGQGPEFLTYFQNEAQLDKSGLPSDRFFAERPEGSVSTLKIQRTQQEDSAVYLCASSTWTSGHYNEQFFGPGTRLTVL.

This clone occurred a few times. The genes are TRBV5-4 and TRBJ1-3, with a weak D call TRBD1 (5 bases). Trimming stripped 5 bases from V and 0 bases from J, with 9 bases between. This CDR3 is built from 14 residues. In germline, CDR1 is SGHNT, CDR2 YYREEE (reference sequence). CDR3 coding DNA: TGTGCCAGCAGTAATACAGGCTCTGGAAACACCATATATTTT. This translates into CASSNTGSGNTIYF. Full variable domain (outside the CDR3, taken from reference TRBV5-4 and TRBJ1-3): ETGVTQSPTHLIKTRGQQVTLRCSSQSGHNTVSWYQQALGQGPQFIFQYYREEENGRGNFPPRFSGLQFPNYSSELNVNALELDDSALYLCASSNTGSGNTIYFGEGSWLTVV.

The gene calls are TRBV6-5 and TRBJ1-1, with unresolved D. V was pared by 0 bases and J by 0 bases, with 8 bases between. Germline V CDR1 and CDR2: MNHEY, SVGAGI. The CDR3 spans 15 residues. This CDR3 reads CASSYSLEMNTEAFF. CDR3 DNA: TGTGCCAGCAGTTACTCGCTTGAGATGAACACTGAAGCTTTCTTT.

This chain links TRBV5-1 with TRBJ1-2, with 9 bases lining up with TRBD1. The V gene's germline CDR1 is SGHRS and CDR2 YFSETQ. This CDR3 is 15 amino acids long. The J segment lost 4 bases and the V segment lost 4 bases, leaving 8 bases of the junction unmatched. This chain's CDR3 is CASSPRTGVSYGYTF. For the CDR3, the DNA is TGCGCCAGCAGCCCGCGGACAGGGGTATCCTATGGCTACACCTTC.

J is TRBJ2-3 and V is TRBV28; the match to TRBD2 covers 9 bases. Per germline, CDR1 MDHEN and CDR2 SYDVKM. The length of the CDR3 is 16 residues. Germline trimming cut 6 bases from V and 4 bases from J; bases unmatched to any gene: 11. CDR3 bases: TGTGCCAGCAGCATCCGGGCGGGAGGGAGGGCAGATACGCAGTATTTT. The encoded protein is CASSIRAGGRADTQYF.

The chain uses TRBV5-1 and TRBJ2-5, with 8 positions matching TRBD1. Germline V gene data show CDR1 as SGHRS and CDR2 as YFSETQ. J was trimmed by 5 bases and V by 0 bases; bases with no gene match: 6. The CDR3 length is 15 residues. CDR3 sequence reads: CASSLVQGAWETQYF. The CDR3 DNA is TGCGCCAGCAGCTTGGTCCAGGGGGCGTGGGAGACCCAGTACTTC.

The V gene is TRBV18, the J gene TRBJ1-1; 9 bases align to TRBD1. With V trimmed by 9 bases and J by 7 bases, 9 bases remained unmatched. This CDR3 is built from 13 residues. Looked up from germline, CDR1 is KGHSH and CDR2 is LQKENI. CDR3 protein: CARHAQGAFEAFF. Here the CDR3 DNA reads TGTGCCAGGCACGCACAGGGGGCCTTTGAAGCTTTCTTT. The whole variable domain, filled in from reference TRBV18 and TRBJ1-1, reads NAGVMQNPRHLVRRRGQEARLRCSPMKGHSHVYWYRQLPEEGLKFMVYLQKENIIDESGMPKERFSAEFPKEGPSILRIQQVVRGDSAAYFCARHAQGAFEAFFGQGTRLTVV.

The rearrangement links TRBV29-1 to TRBJ2-5, with 9 bases that match TRBD1. Per germline, CDR1 SQVTM and CDR2 ANQGSEA. The CDR3 spans 13 residues. J gave up 2 bases and V 6 bases, and 4 bases lay outside the gene matches. The CDR3 sequence is CSVPGTGQETQYF. The CDR3 DNA sequence: TGCAGCGTCCCAGGGACAGGGCAAGAGACCCAGTACTTC.

The rearrangement uses TRBV29-1 and TRBJ1-1, with 7 bases aligning to TRBD1. The V gene end was trimmed by 0 bases and the J gene end by 1 base; junction bases not matched to a gene: 2. Germline assignment: CDR1 SQVTM and CDR2 ANQGSEA. The CDR3 spans 14 residues. In DNA form, the CDR3 reads TGCAGCGTTGAAGAAGACAGGGCGAACACTGAAGCTTTCTTT. Translation gives CSVEEDRANTEAFF.

The gene calls are TRBV23-1 and TRBJ2-1; TRBD2 aligns across 14 bases. TRBV23-1 counts as an open reading frame of uncertain function. The CDR3 is 17 amino acids. Germline trimming cut 3 bases from V and 9 bases from J; bases unmatched to any gene: 10. CDR3 DNA sequence: TGCGCCAGCAGTCATGGACTAGCGGGAGGATCAGGGGGTGAGCAGTTCTTC. Translation: CASSHGLAGGSGGEQFF.

V and J are TRBV7-9 and TRBJ1-5; D unclear. Trimming took off 6 bases at V and 4 bases at J, with 10 bases between the two ends. Germline assignment: CDR1 SEHNR and CDR2 FQNEAQ (reference sequence). This CDR3 has 13 residues. The CDR3 coding sequence is TGTGCCAGCAGAGGACTTGGAAATCAGCCCCAGCATTTT. Amino acid sequence: CASRGLGNQPQHF.

The genes are TRBV19 and TRBJ1-5; D remains unclear. The CDR3 is made up of 15 amino acids. Trimming took 5 bases from V and 2 from J, leaving 13 bases between them. CDR1 and CDR2 from the germline V gene are LNHDA and SQIVND (reference sequence). CDR3 DNA sequence: TGTGCCAGTAGTCCGGGTGTAATGGGCAATCAGCCCCAGCATTTT. Residues: CASSPGVMGNQPQHF.

The chain links TRBV7-2 to TRBJ2-7; 7 bases line up with TRBD1. The V segment lost 4 bases and the J segment 6 bases; nucleotides outside the gene matches: 3. The CDR3 contains 12 residues. Germline values: CDR1 SGHTA, CDR2 FQGNSA. CDR3 nucleotide sequence: TGTGCCAGCAGCTCGTACAGGGGCGAGCAGTACTTC. This translates into CASSSYRGEQYF.

This chain connects TRBV7-9 to TRBJ1-5, with 7 bases identical to TRBD1. The length of the CDR3 is 17 residues. Per the germline V gene, CDR1 is SEHNR and CDR2 is FQNEAQ (reference sequence). V dropped 1 base and J dropped 6; count of bases not matched to a gene: 12. CDR3 nucleotide sequence: TGTGCCAGCAGCTTAGAAGGATTGGTCGCAGGGGGTCAGCCCCAGCATTTT. Protein sequence: CASSLEGLVAGGQPQHF.

The chain couples TRBV2 to TRBJ1-2; maybe TRBD1 (6 bases). V lost 9 bases and J 9 bases, leaving 14 bases between the germline ends. This CDR3 comprises 11 residues. Germline V gene data show CDR1 as SNHLY and CDR2 as FYNNEI. The CDR3: CARVGGGSYTF. DNA of the CDR3: TGTGCCAGAGTGGGAGGGGGAAGCTACACCTTC.

The chain joins TRBV19 to TRBJ1-1; D is unresolved. With 4 bases removed from V and 0 bases from J, the gap between germline ends came to 6 bases. This CDR3 comprises 13 residues. CDR1 is LNHDA and CDR2 is SQIVND in the germline V gene (reference sequence). The CDR3 DNA reads TGTGCCAGTAGTACGACAATGAACACTGAAGCTTTCTTT. Translation: CASSTTMNTEAFF.

The V and J genes are TRBV14 and TRBJ1-4, with D maybe TRBD1 (6 bases). CDR3 length: 16 amino acids. V lost 2 bases and J lost 8, with 18 bases in between. The germline V gene encodes CDR1 SGHDN and CDR2 FVKESK. CDR3 in DNA: TGTGCCAGCAGCCAACTTGGTGGGGGCGGTAAGGAAAAACTGTTTTTT. This sequence encodes CASSQLGGGGKEKLFF.

This chain joins TRBV27 and TRBJ2-1; 13 nucleotides agree with TRBD2. Germline CDR1 and CDR2: MNHEY and SMNVEV (reference sequence). With 5 bases clipped from V and 9 bases from J, the junction kept 4 bases outside the gene matches. The CDR3 loop spans 14 amino acids. CDR3 sequence reads: CASSLGLAGSEQFF. In nucleotides, the CDR3 is TGTGCCAGCAGTCTGGGACTAGCGGGATCTGAGCAGTTCTTC.

This clone was seen more than once but under ten times. This chain uses TRBV10-3 with TRBJ2-1, with 8 bases that match TRBD2. This CDR3 region has 17 residues. Germline V gene data show CDR1 as ENHRY and CDR2 as SYGVKD. V shed 4 bases, J shed 1 base, and the junction held 9 bases outside the gene matches. Here the CDR3 DNA reads TGTGCCATCAGTGGGGCGCAACTAGCGGTATCCTACAATGAGCAGTTCTTC. Protein product: CAISGAQLAVSYNEQFF.

The chain uses TRBV6-5 and TRBJ2-7; 9 nucleotides match TRBD1. Germline V gene lookup returns CDR1 MNHEY and CDR2 SVGAGI. The junction had 4 bases not matched to a gene; V was cut back by 6 bases and J by 7 bases. The CDR3 consists of 12 residues. The CDR3 bases are TGTGCCAGCAGCCGGACAGGGGATGAGCAGTACTTC. It yields the protein CASSRTGDEQYF.

V is TRBV6-6 and J is TRBJ2-7; TRBD2 agrees at 9 bases. The germline V gene has CDR1 MNHNY and CDR2 SVGAGI (reference sequence). This CDR3 is 12 amino acids long. Trimming cost V 5 bases and J 9 bases; bases outside gene matches: 5. The CDR3 region is CASSPRTSAQYF. CDR3 nucleotide sequence: TGTGCCAGCAGTCCACGGACTAGCGCGCAGTACTTC.

This sequence joins TRBV27 and TRBJ2-1, with a tentative D call TRBD2 (6 bases). Germline assignment: CDR1 MNHEY and CDR2 SMNVEV (reference sequence). This CDR3 has 13 amino acids. Trimming removed 5 bases from V and 9 bases from J, with 14 bases in between. CDR3 residues: CASSGRRAGEQFF. The CDR3 DNA sequence: TGTGCCAGCAGTGGAAGGAGGGCTGGTGAGCAGTTCTTC.

This chain connects TRBV5-1 to TRBJ2-1; 10 bases map to TRBD2. The CDR3 spans 13 residues. The V and J ends lost 6 bases and 9 bases, in that order; junction bases with no gene match: 6. Germline-derived CDR1 and CDR2 are SGHRS and YFSETQ. CDR3 in amino acids: CASKTLAGFEQFF. CDR3 bases: TGCGCCAGCAAAACACTAGCGGGATTTGAGCAGTTCTTC.

The V and J genes are TRBV7-9 and TRBJ1-1, with 7 nucleotides matching TRBD1. J lost 2 bases, V lost 5 bases, and 11 bases had no gene match. Germline CDR1 is SEHNR and CDR2 is FQNEAQ (reference sequence). CDR3 length: 16 residues. The CDR3, as DNA: TGTGCCAGCAGCGTGATACTATACAGGGGAAACACTGAAGCTTTCTTT. Its protein is CASSVILYRGNTEAFF.